This T cell receptor (beta chain) was found in a study of T cell changes during pregnancy in multiple sclerosis. TCRdb's copy holds only in-frame clones and misses some; the assay was immunoSEQ multiplex PCR. The sample lists 40,000 or so clones, 90% occurring once. The germline CDR1 and CDR2 sequences are MNHNY and SVGAGI (reference sequence). Germline trimming cut 0 bases from V and 7 bases from J; bases unmatched to any gene: 4. CDR3 length: 15 amino acids. V is TRBV6-6 and J is TRBJ2-1, with TRBD1 identical over 9 bases. This receptor was taken from a female donor in good health, enrolled as a control in a pregnancy study. The input for sequencing was CD4+ T cells from peripheral blood mononuclear cells, taken in the first trimester of pregnancy. CDR3 nucleotide sequence: TGTGCCAGCAGTTACTCCAGGACAGGGGAAAATGAGCAGTTCTTC. Residues: CASSYSRTGENEQFF.